This TCR beta chain was documented in a study of CD8 T cells in ankylosing spondylitis. This clonotype was seen ten or more times. The antigen is unknown. This CDR3 contains 17 residues. With V trimmed by 0 bases and J by 3 bases, 6 bases remained unmatched. Germline V lookup: CDR1 SGDLS, CDR2 YYNGEE. Study-wide results and limits: Seven or eight highly homologous variants formed a TCR beta motif that appeared characteristic of ankylosing spondylitis blood. As reported, disease-linked clones showed significant enrichment in matched ankylosing spondylitis synovial fluid. Reactive arthritis synovial fluid and blood were previously reported to contain some motif variants.

5'-RACE, quantitative and with molecular barcodes, yielded the TCR beta libraries. From the 5' RACE reads, TCRdb called clonotypes with MiXCR, one entry per CDR3 protein. Of some 180,000 distinct CDR3 sequences listed, roughly 20% are singletons. The J gene is TRBJ2-2, the V gene TRBV9; 9 bases align to TRBD1. The origin of this receptor is a male donor under 35 with ankylosing spondylitis or in good health (not recorded which). Material: blood, either unsorted or a sorted T cell fraction (not recorded which). CDR3 residues: CASSVERDRAYTGELFF. Here the CDR3 DNA reads TGTGCCAGCAGCGTAGAGAGGGACAGGGCGTACACCGGGGAGCTGTTTTTT.